This TCR beta chain comes out of a study of shared clonotypes between healthy human individuals. Study summary: Plates per donor: three CD4 naive, three CD4 memory, two CD8 naive, one CD8 memory. Findings of the study overall: Though the depth was large, rarefaction showed that sorted-subset sequencing was incomplete.

Germline V lookup: CDR1 SQVTM, CDR2 ANQGSEA. The CDR3 has 13 amino acids. The V end lost 4 bases, the J end lost 4 bases, and 10 bases lay between the germline ends. Donors included only healthy HIV-negative adults lacking recent acute infections or vaccinations. Over several immunoSEQ plates, each subset's genomic DNA was distributed in even portions. Method: immunoSEQ multiplex PCR; TCRdb's copy keeps in-frame clones and lacks some. Found here are 950,000 to 1,200,000 clones, 77% of them singletons; the top ten hold more than 0.85%. Points on this clone: Antigen: not known.

The chain combines TRBV29-1 with TRBJ2-2; no clear D. This clonotype was sampled from a young man in good health. Some clones in this sample may be carry-over from other donors' samples. The sample taken for sequencing was memory CD4+ T cells from PBMCs. As to subset: CD45RA-negative fraction. CDR3 in amino acids: CSVAHRATGELFF. CDR3 nucleotide sequence: TGCAGCGTTGCCCATAGGGCCACCGGGGAGCTGTTTTTT.